There are a few counts of the clone carrying this T cell receptor beta chain. One end of the junction does not line up with germline, which may come from a read error. Per the germline V gene, CDR1 is SSHAT and CDR2 is FNYEAQ (reference sequence). The CDR3 runs to 15 residues. TCRdb used MiXCR to reprocess the RT-PCR reads, holding one entry per CDR3 protein. The sample yields 550,000 to 750,000 distinct CDR3 sequences, more than 13% seen once. V is TRBV7-7 and J is TRBJ2-4; D is uncertain. The sample comprised memory CD4+ T cells from blood. The receptor's source is a female donor in good health, serving as a healthy control. CDR3 protein: CASRRFRWAKNIQYF. The CDR3 bases are TGTGCTAGCAGGCGTTTCAGGTGGGCCAAAAACATTCAGTACTTC.